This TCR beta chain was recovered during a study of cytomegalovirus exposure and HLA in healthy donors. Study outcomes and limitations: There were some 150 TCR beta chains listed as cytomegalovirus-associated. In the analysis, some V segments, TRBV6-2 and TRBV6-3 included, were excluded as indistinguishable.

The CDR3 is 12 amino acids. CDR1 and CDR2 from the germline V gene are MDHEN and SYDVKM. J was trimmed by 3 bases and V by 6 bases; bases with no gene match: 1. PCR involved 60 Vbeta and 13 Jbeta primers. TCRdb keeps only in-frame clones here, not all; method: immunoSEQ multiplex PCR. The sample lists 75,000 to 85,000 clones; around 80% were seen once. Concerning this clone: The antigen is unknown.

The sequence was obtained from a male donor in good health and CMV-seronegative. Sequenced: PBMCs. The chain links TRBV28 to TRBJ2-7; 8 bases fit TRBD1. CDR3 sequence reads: CASRTGGYEQYF. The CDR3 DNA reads TGTGCCAGCAGAACAGGGGGCTACGAGCAGTACTTC.